This T cell receptor beta chain is drawn from a study of beta chain features in type 1 diabetes. General study points: Naive, central memory and Treg TCRB repertoires appeared more alike in patients than in healthy donors. Moderately but significantly shorter TCRB CDR3s were found in Type 1 diabetes patients in all four CD4+ subsets. At VDJ recombination sites, type 1 diabetes patients had fewer insertions and more deleted nucleotides.

This clone was counted a few times. Its antigen is undetermined. The entirety of the isolated RNA underwent reverse transcription, so expressed TCRB transcripts were sequenced. Produced via immunoSEQ multiplex PCR; TCRdb's table is partial and in-frame only. The table has about 650,000 clones, roughly an eighth seen once. Based on CD45RO/CCR7/CD25/CD127/CD95/CD27, CD4+ regulatory, stem cell-like memory, naive and central memory cells were sorted. Sorted cells reached over 95% purity in every population. Sequencing was performed on naive CD4+ T cells from blood. The receptor was isolated from a man between 25 and 39 years old with type 1 diabetes.

The CDR3 here is CASSDSAGRTEAFF. CDR3 nucleotides: TGTGCCAGCAGCGACTCCGCGGGAAGGACTGAAGCTTTCTTT. V usage is TRBV7-9 and J usage is TRBJ1-1, with D uncertain. This CDR3 is 14 amino acids long. Germline CDR1 reads SEHNR; CDR2 reads FQNEAQ (reference sequence). Deletions cut 5 bases from V and 5 bases from J, with 15 bases between.